This T cell receptor (beta chain) was identified during a study of CD8+ T cells in alopecia areata. In each case, RNA was isolated and then reverse transcribed into cDNA as the sequencing template. Profiled with immunoSEQ multiplex PCR; TCRdb holds only in-frame clones, not every one. The sample lists 70,000 to 95,000 clones; about 53% were seen once. V was clipped by 6 bases and J by 5 bases; unmatched bases: 6. Per germline, CDR1 MDHEN and CDR2 SYDVKM. CDR3 size: 14 residues. A remark on this clone: Its antigen is not identified.

The study's findings and limits: Among patients, TCR sharing was less clear than in mice, a difference possibly due in part to HLA diversity in the patient population. Clonality was higher in lesional than normal scalp, especially in alopecia totalis/universalis.

The TCR sequence derives from a human donor with alopecia areata. Material for sequencing was NKG2D-high CD8+ T cells sorted from blood. The chain links TRBV28 to TRBJ2-2, with 7 bases lining up with TRBD1. The CDR3: CASSWAGGTGELFF. The CDR3 DNA sequence: TGTGCCAGCAGCTGGGCAGGGGGAACCGGGGAGCTGTTTTTT.